This TCR beta chain stems from a study of response to subunit inactivated influenza vaccine. Points from the study as a whole: After each seasonal influenza vaccination, few new T cells are recruited, the authors suggested.

Concerning this clonotype: Its antigen is still unknown.

Germline-derived CDR1 and CDR2 are LGHNA and YSLEER. Trimming cost V 1 base and J 8 bases, with 11 bases left between them. The CDR3 has 14 amino acids. In TCRdb, the RT-PCR reads were re-called with MiXCR into one record per CDR3 protein. The sample has about 800,000 distinct CDR3 sequences; about 20% are singletons. Sequences were derived from PBMCs from blood, sampled about 5 days after vaccination. The source is a man aged 50-59 years who received an inactivated influenza vaccine. The chain combines TRBV4-3 with TRBJ1-4, with a weak D call TRBD1 (5 bases). In DNA form, the CDR3 reads TGCGCCAGCAGCCAAGCCCTGAGGGGAGAAAAACTGTTTTTT. It is translated as CASSQALRGEKLFF.